This TCR beta chain was sequenced in a study of CD8 T cells in ankylosing spondylitis. This clonotype was recorded a few times. Antigen unknown. TCRdb reprocessed the 5' RACE reads with MiXCR, giving one entry per CDR3 protein. Counted here are 200,000 to 250,000 distinct CDR3 sequences, 18% occurring once; the ten biggest clones make up approximately 46%. General study findings and limits: Seemingly characteristic of ankylosing spondylitis blood was a TCR beta motif consisting of eight highly homologous variants.

The germline V and J ends were trimmed by 4 bases and 7 bases, with 8 bases remaining between them. Per the germline V gene, CDR1 is SNHLY and CDR2 is FYNNEI. The CDR3 contains 12 residues. Sequenced: blood, either unsorted or a sorted T cell fraction (not recorded which). This receptor was identified in a male donor with ankylosing spondylitis. The rearrangement uses TRBV2 and TRBJ2-1, with unresolved D. CDR3 amino acids: CASSAGLNEQFF. CDR3 DNA sequence: TGTGCCAGCAGTGCCGGGCTAAATGAGCAGTTCTTC. The entire variable domain, with the rest obtained from reference TRBV2 and TRBJ2-1, is as follows: EPEVTQTPSHQVTQMGQEVILRCVPISNHLYFYWYRQILGQKVEFLVSFYNNEISEKSEIFDDQFSVERPDGSNFTLKIRSTKLEDSAMYFCASSAGLNEQFFGPGTRLTVL.